This TCR beta chain was observed in a study of blood T cells in healthy people across ages. Using a J-beta primer mix together with a sample-barcoded 5' primer, a second PCR was run for roughly 6 to 12 cycles. A single record per CDR3 protein comes from TCRdb applying MiXCR to the 5' RACE reads. The table records fewer than 900,000 distinct CDR3 sequences, around half of them present only once. Study-level results: Samples with more naive T cells showed higher observed beta diversity.

Donation came from healthy Caucasian individuals in Russia who were aged about 6 to 90. Germline values: CDR1 SGHTA, CDR2 FQGNSA. Trimming cost V 1 base and J 0 bases; bases outside gene matches: 5. The CDR3 loop spans 16 amino acids. This clonotype was seen only a few times. What it binds is not known. This sequence was found in a woman aged 55-70 years in good health. Sequenced material: blood. The gene calls are TRBV7-2 and TRBJ1-2, with 7 positions matching TRBD1. CDR3 coding DNA: TGTGCCAGCAGCTTAGAATGGGACAGCTCTAACTATGGCTACACCTTC. This codes for CASSLEWDSSNYGYTF.